This passage covers 29 T cell receptor beta chains from one sample sequenced in a study of blood T cell repertoires in COVID-19. The protocol was immunoSEQ multiplex PCR, while the TCRdb copy is restricted to in-frame clones and leaves out a portion. This sample carries some 250,000 clones, more than 75% of them seen once, and the ten largest clones take 0.99%. Sequencing was carried out using peripheral blood. These receptors all come from a middle-aged woman who had recovered from COVID-19.

This chain links TRBV7-8 with TRBJ1-2, with TRBD1 identical over 8 bases. The length of the CDR3 is 14 residues. Germline CDR1 reads SGHVS; CDR2 reads FQNEAQ. The trim removed 5 bases at V and 2 bases at J, leaving 4 bases unmatched. CDR3 coding DNA: TGTGCCAGCAGCCCGACAGGGGAGAACTATGGCTACACCTTC. It translates to CASSPTGENYGYTF.

The V call is TRBV7-6, the J call TRBJ2-5, with 7 bases that match TRBD1. The CDR3 consists of 16 residues. The trim removed 1 base at V and 5 bases at J, leaving 10 bases unmatched. Germline loops: CDR1 SGHVS, CDR2 FNYEAQ. The DNA of the CDR3 is TGTGCCAGCAGCTTAGGGGGTAGGGGGCGCGTGGAGACCCAGTACTTC. Protein sequence: CASSLGGRGRVETQYF. The full variable domain, in which reference TRBV7-6 and TRBJ2-5 provide the parts outside the CDR3, is GAGVSQSPRYKVTKRGQDVALRCDPISGHVSLYWYRQALGQGPEFLTYFNYEAQQDKSGLPNDRFSAERPEGSISTLTIQRTEQRDSAMYRCASSLGGRGRVETQYFGPGTRLLVL.

The rearrangement joins TRBV15 to TRBJ2-7; TRBD2 might be the D (5 bases). This CDR3 is 14 amino acids long. Deletions cut 1 base from V and 3 bases from J, with 10 bases between. Germline V gene sequence: CDR1 LNHNV, CDR2 YYDKDF (reference sequence). CDR3 sequence (DNA): TGTGCCACCAGCAGAGCGGCGGGCCGCTACGAGCAGTACTTC. Translating gives CATSRAAGRYEQYF.

The chain has TRBV29-1 and TRBJ2-2; D is unresolved. Germline assignment: CDR1 SQVTM and CDR2 ANQGSEA. The CDR3 has 14 amino acids. Trimming removed 1 base from V and 6 bases from J, with 12 bases in between. CDR3 protein: CSVEGARMAGELFF. In nucleotides, the CDR3 is TGCAGCGTTGAAGGGGCCCGGATGGCCGGGGAGCTGTTTTTT.

Concerning this clone: This sample includes further DNA sequences coding for the same CDR3. This sequence joins TRBV5-6 and TRBJ2-1; maybe TRBD1 (6 bases). V lost 1 base, J lost 0 bases, and 8 bases lay in between. The germline V gene has CDR1 SGHDT and CDR2 YYEEEE. The CDR3 contains 15 residues. CDR3 loop: CASSLRGSSYNEQFF. The CDR3 DNA reads as TGTGCCAGCAGCTTGAGGGGGAGCTCCTACAATGAGCAGTTCTTC.

CDR3 region: CAWSTGGTDTGELFF. The CDR3 bases are TGTGCCTGGAGTACTGGCGGGACGGACACCGGGGAGCTGTTTTTT. The V call is TRBV30, the J call TRBJ2-2; tentatively, D is TRBD2 (6 bases). This CDR3 is 15 amino acids long. Trimming cost V 2 bases and J 3 bases, with 13 bases left between them. Germline CDR1 and CDR2: GTSNPN and SVGIG (reference sequence).

This clone turned up a few times. This chain joins TRBV7-8 and TRBJ2-7, with D perhaps matching TRBD2 (7 bases). Trimming took off 7 bases at V and 4 bases at J, with 20 bases between the two ends. Germline loops: CDR1 SGHVS, CDR2 FQNEAQ. The CDR3 has 15 amino acids. CDR3 sequence: CASTLGGGPTYEQYF. The CDR3 nucleotides read TGTGCCAGCACCCTAGGGGGGGGACCCACTTACGAGCAGTACTTC.

V is TRBV4-3 and J is TRBJ1-1; weak D call: TRBD1 (5 bases). Deletions cut 3 bases from V and 1 base from J, with 9 bases between. The germline CDR1 and CDR2 sequences are LGHNA and YSLEER. This CDR3 region has 14 residues. Here the CDR3 reads CASSQGDWNTEAFF. The CDR3 DNA is TGCGCCAGCAGCCAGGGGGACTGGAACACTGAAGCTTTCTTT.

Ten or more counts support this clone. The chain recombines TRBV5-1 with TRBJ1-5; D is possibly TRBD1 (5 bases). V was clipped by 0 bases and J by 7 bases, with 11 bases between them. This CDR3 region has 14 residues. The V gene's germline CDR1 is SGHRS and CDR2 YFSETQ. The chain's CDR3 is CASSLGAGGQPQHF. CDR3 coding DNA: TGCGCCAGCAGCTTGGGGGCGGGGGGGCAGCCCCAGCATTTT.

The V call is TRBV3-1 (or the pseudogene TRBV3-2), the J call TRBJ2-1, with D hard to call. V lost 1 base, J lost 0 bases, and 10 bases lay in between. CDR1 LGHDT and CDR2 YNNKEL come from the germline V gene (reference sequence). The CDR3 sequence is 16 residues long. CDR3 nucleotide sequence: TGTGCCAGCAGCCAAGTAGCCTCGAGCTCCTACAATGAGCAGTTCTTC. This codes for CASSQVASSSYNEQFF.

This chain connects TRBV6-2 or TRBV6-3 to TRBJ2-5; D uncertain. From germline, CDR1 is MNHEY and CDR2 SVGEGT. The CDR3 is made up of 11 amino acids. V lost 4 bases and J 7 bases, leaving 7 bases between the germline ends. The CDR3 region has the DNA TGTGCCAGCAGTTCCCCGGGGACCCAGTACTTC. This gives the protein CASSSPGTQYF.

Notes on this clone: Other DNA variants within this sample encode the same CDR3. The chain is built from TRBV7-8 and TRBJ2-7; no firm D call. Trimming removed 1 base at V and 3 bases at J, with 7 bases between. The length of the CDR3 is 13 residues. Looked up from germline, CDR1 is SGHVS and CDR2 is FQNEAQ. The CDR3 DNA is TGTGCCAGCAGCTTAGGTCCAGGCTACGAGCAGTACGTC. This gives the protein CASSLGPGYEQYV.

J is TRBJ2-7 and V is TRBV11-1, with 8 bases identical to TRBD2. Germline-derived CDR1 and CDR2 are SGHAT and FQDESV (reference sequence). V trimming: 0 bases; J trimming: 6 bases; junction bases outside the gene matches: 7. The CDR3 is 15 residues long. The CDR3 region is CASSLAWAAGAEQYF. The CDR3 nucleotides are TGTGCCAGCAGCTTAGCGTGGGCAGCGGGAGCCGAGCAGTACTTC.

The gene calls are TRBV11-3 and TRBJ2-3; 7 bases align to TRBD2. Germline lookup yields CDR1 SGHNT and CDR2 YENEEA. The CDR3 contains 13 residues. J was trimmed by 2 bases and V by 10 bases; bases with no gene match: 6. The CDR3 sequence: CATRAGPTDTQYF. Written as DNA, the CDR3 is TGTGCCACCCGAGCGGGACCCACAGATACGCAGTATTTT.

V and J are TRBV29-1 and TRBJ1-4, with TRBD1 identical over 7 bases. Trimming at V came to 6 bases and at J to 8 bases, leaving 12 bases not matched to a gene. The CDR3 extends over 14 amino acids. From germline, CDR1 is SQVTM and CDR2 ANQGSEA. This chain's CDR3 is CSVPTGSTGEKLFF. For the CDR3, the DNA is TGCAGCGTCCCGACAGGGTCCACGGGGGAAAAACTGTTTTTT.

The genes are TRBV5-4 and TRBJ2-1, with 7 bases lining up with TRBD2. V lost 0 bases to trimming and J lost 8 bases; unmatched junction nucleotides: 5. Germline CDR1 SGHNT, CDR2 YYREEE (reference sequence). The CDR3 runs to 14 residues. CDR3 DNA sequence: TGTGCCAGCAGCTTGGGGGAGGGCCGGGATGAGCAGTTCTTC. This sequence encodes CASSLGEGRDEQFF.

Note on this clone: A much larger clone differs from this one at a single base, so this may be a read error. The CDR3 loop is CASRPGGGYGYTF. Here the CDR3 DNA reads TGTGCCAGCAGGCCAGGGGGCGGCTATGGCTACACCTTC. V usage is TRBV7-2 and J usage is TRBJ1-2; 8 bases match TRBD1. The V segment lost 6 bases and the J segment 4 bases; nucleotides outside the gene matches: 4. Looked up from germline, CDR1 is SGHTA and CDR2 is FQGNSA. The CDR3 contains 13 residues.

The chain recombines TRBV23-1 with TRBJ1-4; D is ambiguous. TRBV23-1 is an ORF; its function is uncertain. Trimming pared 0 bases from V and 0 bases from J, leaving 11 bases between. This CDR3 contains 17 residues. The CDR3 DNA reads TGCGCCAGCAGTCAATCGTGGAGGGCTGCAACTAATGAAAAACTGTTTTTT. Translating it yields CASSQSWRAATNEKLFF.

The rearrangement uses TRBV9 and TRBJ1-3; the D gene is possibly TRBD1 (6 bases). Trimming removed 0 bases at V and 4 bases at J, with 8 bases between. This CDR3 is built from 14 residues. CDR1 is SGDLS, CDR2 YYNGEE, per germline. The CDR3 bases are TGTGCCAGCAGCGTAGGAGGGGGAGGAAACACCATATATTTT. It encodes CASSVGGGGNTIYF.

The CDR3 sequence: CASTSPGGSKYEQYF. CDR3 DNA: TGTGCCAGCACGAGCCCAGGGGGCAGCAAATACGAGCAGTACTTC. J is TRBJ2-7 and V is TRBV19, with TRBD1 matching over 8 bases. The CDR3 consists of 15 residues. In germline, CDR1 is LNHDA, CDR2 SQIVND (reference sequence). The ends lost 9 bases at V and 4 bases at J; junction bases unmatched: 14.

J is TRBJ1-2 and V is TRBV5-4; 9 bases agree with TRBD1. Germline loops: CDR1 SGHNT, CDR2 YYREEE (reference sequence). After removal of 4 bases from V and 4 bases from J, the junction contained 5 bases not matched to a gene. There are 14 residues in the CDR3. Here the CDR3 reads CASSPDRGGYGYTF. Written as DNA, the CDR3 is TGTGCCAGCAGCCCGGACAGGGGTGGCTATGGCTACACCTTC.

J is TRBJ2-1 and V is TRBV6-2 or TRBV6-3; TRBD2 aligns across 8 bases. The junction had 7 bases not matched to a gene; V was cut back by 2 bases and J by 1 base. The germline gives CDR1 MNHEY, CDR2 SVGEGT. The CDR3 is 17 amino acids. CDR3 DNA sequence: TGTGCCAGCAGTTACCCTCGGGAGGGTGGTTCCTACAATGAGCAGTTCTTC. It specifies CASSYPREGGSYNEQFF.

The genes are TRBV16 and TRBJ2-1; the D gene is possibly TRBD1 (5 bases). V dropped 0 bases and J dropped 0 bases, with 9 bases sitting between them. In germline, CDR1 is KGHSY, CDR2 FQNENV. The CDR3 spans 16 residues. This chain's CDR3 is CASSQSGPSSYNEQFF. The CDR3 DNA sequence: TGTGCCAGCAGCCAATCGGGGCCTAGCTCCTACAATGAGCAGTTCTTC. Drawing the rest from reference TRBV16 and TRBJ2-1, the complete variable domain is GEEVAQTPKHLVRGEGQKAKLYCAPIKGHSYVFWYQQVLKNEFKFLISFQNENVFDETGMPKERFSAKCLPNSPCSLEIQATKLEDSAVYFCASSQSGPSSYNEQFFGPGTRLTVL.

This clone came up once. The chain recombines TRBV11-2 with TRBJ1-4; 7 nucleotides match TRBD1. J lost 7 bases, V lost 7 bases, and 9 bases had no gene match. CDR1 and CDR2 from the germline V gene are SGHAT and FQNNGV. The CDR3 is 14 amino acids. This chain's CDR3 is CASNPPGQPEKLFF. CDR3 DNA sequence: TGTGCCAGCAACCCCCCGGGACAGCCTGAAAAACTGTTTTTT. Drawing the rest from reference TRBV11-2 and TRBJ1-4, the complete variable domain is EAGVAQSPRYKIIEKRQSVAFWCNPISGHATLYWYQQILGQGPKLLIQFQNNGVVDDSQLPKDRFSAERLKGVDSTLKIQPAKLEDSAVYLCASNPPGQPEKLFFGSGTQLSVL.

J is TRBJ1-4 and V is TRBV19; 7 bases map to TRBD1. Germline loops: CDR1 LNHDA, CDR2 SQIVND (reference sequence). The CDR3 extends over 15 amino acids. After removal of 4 bases from V and 3 bases from J, the junction contained 5 bases not matched to a gene. CDR3: CASSTPGQPNEKLFF. Here the CDR3 DNA reads TGTGCCAGTAGTACCCCGGGACAGCCTAATGAAAAACTGTTTTTT. Together with reference TRBV19 and TRBJ1-4, the CDR3 gives the full variable domain: DGGITQSPKYLFRKEGQNVTLSCEQNLNHDAMYWYRQDPGQGLRLIYYSQIVNDFQKGDIAEGYSVSREKKESFPLTVTSAQKNPTAFYLCASSTPGQPNEKLFFGSGTQLSVL.

A remark on this clone: This same CDR3 is encoded by further DNA sequences in the sample. The gene calls are TRBV5-1 and TRBJ2-1; tentatively, D is TRBD2 (6 bases). The V gene lost 4 bases and the J gene lost 9 bases, with 8 bases spanning the gap. The germline gives CDR1 SGHRS, CDR2 YFSETQ. The CDR3 is 11 residues long. In nucleotides, the CDR3 is TGCGCCAGCAGCCTCGGGAGTGAGCAGTTCTTC. Its translation is CASSLGSEQFF.

This chain joins TRBV10-2 and TRBJ2-2, with 14 nucleotides matching TRBD2. CDR1 WSHSY and CDR2 SAAADI come from the germline V gene. This CDR3 comprises 15 residues. The V and J ends lost 11 bases and 7 bases, in that order; junction bases with no gene match: 9. CDR3 nucleotides: TGCGCCGCCAGGCCGGGACTAGCGGGAGACGGGGAGCTGTTTTTT. Protein product: CAARPGLAGDGELFF.

The gene calls are TRBV7-8 and TRBJ1-6; D is uncertain. This CDR3 has 16 residues. Germline values: CDR1 SGHVS, CDR2 FQNEAQ. Trimming removed 2 bases at V and 6 bases at J, with 14 bases between. The CDR3 nucleotides read TGTGCCAGCAGCTTACCGAGACACGCCACTAATTCACCCCTCCACTTT. It encodes CASSLPRHATNSPLHF. The whole variable domain, remainder taken from reference TRBV7-8 and TRBJ1-6, is GAGVSQSPRYKVAKRGQDVALRCDPISGHVSLFWYQQALGQGPEFLTYFQNEAQLDKSGLPSDRFFAERPEGSVSTLKIQRTQQEDSAVYLCASSLPRHATNSPLHFGNGTRLTVT.

The gene calls are TRBV27 and TRBJ1-5, with D unclear. Trimming took 6 bases from V and 0 from J, leaving 12 bases between them. CDR1 and CDR2 from the germline V gene are MNHEY and SMNVEV (reference sequence). This CDR3 is 15 amino acids long. The CDR3 is CASRGGRNSNQPQHF. The CDR3 coding sequence is TGTGCCAGCAGGGGCGGGCGGAATAGCAATCAGCCCCAGCATTTT.